The clone carrying this TCR beta chain was recorded many times. Antigen specificity is unknown. Each CDR3 protein gets one entry after TCRdb re-called the 5' RACE reads with MiXCR. The sample holds 750,000 to 950,000 distinct CDR3 sequences, roughly 12% seen once. Healthy Caucasians alone served as donors. V shed 7 bases and J shed 1 base, with 9 bases lying between them. The CDR3 is 13 amino acids. Germline V gene sequence: CDR1 SNHLY, CDR2 FYNNEI. This sample was included in a study of identical twins. Overall study findings and caveats: Surplus twin overlap in beta out-of-frame sequences was less pronounced. Out-of-frame alpha sequences shared between twins exhibited an excess of low generation probability.

Separately, the same data were catalogued under a study of yellow fever vaccine responses in identical twins. From that report: Twins' vaccine T cell responses reportedly seemed partly convergent and partly personalized.

The J gene is TRBJ2-3, the V gene TRBV2; TRBD1 might be the D (5 bases). The sequencing sample was made of PBMCs. This receptor was taken from a woman aged 18-29 years in good health. The CDR3 here is CASTKTGTDTQYF. In nucleotides, the CDR3 is TGTGCCAGCACCAAGACAGGCACAGATACGCAGTATTTT.